This TCR beta chain was identified during a study of identical twins. From germline, CDR1 is MNHEY and CDR2 SMNVEV (reference sequence). CDR3 length: 17 residues. Losses at the gene ends were 3 bases for V and 2 bases for J; bases not matched to a gene: 11. In its sample, this clonotype was seen a few times. TCRdb reanalysed the 5' RACE reads using MiXCR and keeps one entry per CDR3 protein. The sample lists roughly 1.6 million distinct CDR3 sequences, more than 30% occurring once. The source of this sequence is a newborn girl in good health. Input material: cord blood. This sequence joins TRBV27 and TRBJ2-3; the match to TRBD2 covers 7 bases. The CDR3 loop reads CASSFLQTSLNTDTQYF. The DNA of the CDR3 is TGTGCCAGCAGTTTCCTCCAGACTAGCCTTAACACAGATACGCAGTATTTT.